Presented here are 18 T cell receptor beta chains from one specimen sequenced in a study of CD8 T cells in ankylosing spondylitis. Antigens for these TCRs are unknown. Study-wide findings and caveats: It appeared that ankylosing spondylitis blood was characterized by a TCR beta motif of under ten highly homologous variants.

TCRdb itself ran the 5' RACE reads through MiXCR, one entry per CDR3 protein. The sample comprises around 490,000 distinct CDR3 sequences, about 5.4% of which are singletons, and roughly 3.5% rests with the top ten. Material for sequencing was blood, either unsorted or a sorted T cell fraction (not recorded which). These receptors originate from a male donor with ankylosing spondylitis.

This clonotype was found many times. The chain links TRBV4-3 to TRBJ1-6; D is ambiguous. Germline values: CDR1 LGHNA, CDR2 YSLEER. Trimming stripped 0 bases from V and 2 bases from J, with 5 bases between. This CDR3 is 15 amino acids long. CDR3 protein: CASSQDMTYNSPLHF. CDR3 bases: TGCGCCAGCAGCCAAGATATGACCTATAATTCACCCCTCCACTTT.

This clonotype came up many times. The chain has TRBV28 and TRBJ2-1, with D hard to call. Germline CDR1 MDHEN, CDR2 SYDVKM. Trimming shortened V by 6 bases and J by 6 bases, and 9 bases separated the two germline ends. CDR3 length: 12 residues. CDR3 sequence (DNA): TGTGCCAGCAGAAGAGACCCCAATGAGCAGTTCTTC. Its translation is CASRRDPNEQFF. Based on the CDR3 plus reference TRBV28 and TRBJ2-1, the full variable domain is DVKVTQSSRYLVKRTGEKVFLECVQDMDHENMFWYRQDPGLGLRLIYFSYDVKMKEKGDIPEGYSVSREKKERFSLILESASTNQTSMYLCASRRDPNEQFFGPGTRLTVL.

This clonotype has a count of ten or more. The V gene is TRBV7-9, the J gene TRBJ1-2; 7 nucleotides align to TRBD1. Germline V gene lookup returns CDR1 SEHNR and CDR2 FQNEAQ (reference sequence). The CDR3 totals 13 residues. V shed 5 bases and J 7 bases; nucleotides not matched to a gene: 7. Here the CDR3 reads CASSPWTGVGYTF. The DNA of the CDR3 is TGTGCCAGCAGCCCTTGGACAGGAGTTGGCTACACCTTC.

In this sample, this clonotype turned up many times. V gene TRBV5-6 combines with J gene TRBJ1-6, with a tentative D call TRBD1 (5 bases). The germline gives CDR1 SGHDT, CDR2 YYEEEE. This CDR3 is 12 amino acids long. V lost 7 bases and J lost 8, with 10 bases in between. In DNA form, the CDR3 reads TGTGCCAGCTCGGGGGACGATTCACCCCTCCACTTT. It is translated as CASSGDDSPLHF.

This clonotype was counted ten times or more. The chain carries TRBV6-1 and TRBJ2-2; TRBD2 matches 7 bases. CDR3 length: 15 amino acids. Germline assignment: CDR1 MNHNS and CDR2 SASEGT. After removal of 10 bases from V and 5 bases from J, the junction contained 13 bases not matched to a gene. The CDR3 DNA is TGTGCCACAAGCCCGGGACTAACTTTAACCGGGGAGCTGTTTTTT. Protein product: CATSPGLTLTGELFF.

There are many counts of this clonotype. CDR3 coding DNA: TGTGCCAGCAGCTTAGGGCCGGGACTTACGCAGTATTTT. Amino acid sequence: CASSLGPGLTQYF. The gene calls are TRBV7-2 and TRBJ2-3; TRBD2 is a possible D gene (6 bases). There are 13 residues in the CDR3. Germline CDR1 is SGHTA and CDR2 is FQGNSA. The V gene lost 1 base and the J gene lost 8 bases, with 10 bases spanning the gap.

This clonotype has a handful of counts. V and J are TRBV7-2 and TRBJ2-1, with TRBD1 matching over 11 bases. With 4 bases clipped from V and 6 bases from J, the junction kept 8 bases outside the gene matches. CDR3 length equals 16 residues. The germline gives CDR1 SGHTA, CDR2 FQGNSA. The CDR3 bases are TGTGCCAGCAGCTGGAGGACAGGGGGCGCAATCAATGAGCAGTTCTTC. Residues: CASSWRTGGAINEQFF.

This clonotype has at least ten counts. CDR3 loop: CASSLGSEQYF. CDR3 DNA sequence: TGCGCCAGCAGCCTCGGCTCCGAGCAGTACTTC. This chain joins TRBV4-3 and TRBJ2-7; D is uncertain. The V end was cut by 4 bases, the J end by 6 bases, with 7 bases between. Per the germline V gene, CDR1 is LGHNA and CDR2 is YSLEER. CDR3 length: 11 amino acids.

In its sample, this clonotype was seen many times. The chain joins TRBV28 to TRBJ2-6; D is undetermined. Trimming stripped 6 bases from V and 4 bases from J, with 7 bases between. The germline V gene has CDR1 MDHEN and CDR2 SYDVKM. CDR3 length: 13 residues. The CDR3 DNA follows: TGTGCCAGCAGAACCTGGGGGGCCAACGTCCTGACTTTC. Translated: CASRTWGANVLTF.

This clonotype has a count of ten or more. V gene TRBV9 combines with J gene TRBJ2-5; D uncertain. This CDR3 is built from 16 residues. Germline V lookup: CDR1 SGDLS, CDR2 YYNGEE. V lost 4 bases and J lost 0, with 16 bases in between. The CDR3, as DNA: TGTGCCAGCAGCCCATTTGTGCGATCTAACCAAGAGACCCAGTACTTC. Its protein is CASSPFVRSNQETQYF.

This clonotype came up many times. The CDR3 protein is CASSEKFGTRKNEQFF. CDR3 coding DNA: TGTGCCAGCAGTGAAAAGTTCGGGACTAGAAAGAATGAGCAGTTCTTC. The genes are TRBV6-1 and TRBJ2-1, with 8 bases matching TRBD2. The germline V gene encodes CDR1 MNHNS and CDR2 SASEGT. The CDR3 is 16 residues long. The ends lost 2 bases at V and 7 bases at J; junction bases unmatched: 10.

This clonotype was detected ten times or more. The chain links TRBV12-3 or TRBV12-4 to TRBJ1-4; 7 bases fit TRBD1. With V trimmed by 2 bases and J by 4 bases, 7 bases remained unmatched. CDR3 length equals 16 residues. CDR3 region: CASSLHRGQLNEKLFF. CDR3 DNA sequence: TGTGCCAGCAGTTTACACAGGGGCCAGCTTAATGAAAAACTGTTTTTT.

This clonotype was seen at least ten times. The chain is built from TRBV27 and TRBJ1-2; 7 bases are a match to TRBD1. Germline CDR1 is MNHEY and CDR2 is SMNVEV (reference sequence). This CDR3 comprises 14 residues. The J segment lost 6 bases and the V segment lost 6 bases, leaving 10 bases of the junction unmatched. CDR3 nucleotides: TGTGCCAGCAGGGCGGTAGGGGGCGCGAATGGCTACACCTTC. This translates into CASRAVGGANGYTF.

The sample holds many counts of this clonotype. A read error is likely, as this CDR3 ends without the conserved phenylalanine or tryptophan. It is unclear where the CDR3 begins or ends on the DNA, so no DNA is shown, and the CDR3 is as TCRdb lists it. V is TRBV5-4 and J is TRBJ2-4; the table's D call, TRBD1, was not checked against the DNA. Per the germline V gene, CDR1 is SGHNT and CDR2 is YYREEE (reference sequence). The CDR3 is 13 residues long, ends included. CDR3 protein: CASSLDPTGTVED.

The rearrangement links TRBV6-1 to TRBJ2-1, with TRBD2 matching 12 bases. The germline V gene has CDR1 MNHNS and CDR2 SASEGT. The V segment lost 6 bases and the J segment 4 bases; nucleotides outside the gene matches: 7. The CDR3 has 16 residues. The CDR3 DNA is TGTGCCAGCAGCCGATGGACTAGCGGGAAATACAATGAGCAGTTCTTC. This sequence encodes CASSRWTSGKYNEQFF.

Many counts were recorded for this clonotype. The genes are TRBV20-1 and TRBJ1-2; D is undetermined. Germline V gene data show CDR1 as DFQATT and CDR2 as SNEGSKA (reference sequence). The CDR3 covers 11 residues. The V end was cut by 2 bases, the J end by 5 bases, with 6 bases between. The CDR3 reads CSARQAYGYTF. CDR3 DNA: TGCAGTGCTAGACAGGCTTATGGCTACACCTTC.

This clonotype was recorded many times. The chain combines TRBV7-2 with TRBJ1-1, with D hard to call. CDR3 length equals 13 residues. Germline lookup yields CDR1 SGHTA and CDR2 FQGNSA. The V end was cut by 5 bases, the J end by 3 bases, with 10 bases between. Here the CDR3 reads CASSTKRDTEAFF. In DNA form, the CDR3 reads TGTGCCAGCAGCACGAAAAGGGACACTGAAGCTTTCTTT.

A remark on this clonotype: A much bigger clone sits one base away, suggesting this may be a read error. This rearrangement joins TRBV15 to TRBJ2-5; no clear D gene. Trimming took 3 bases from V and 0 from J, leaving 8 bases between them. CDR1 and CDR2 from the germline V gene are LNHNV and YYDKDF (reference sequence). The CDR3 is 14 residues long. The CDR3 DNA is TGTGCCACCAGCAGGGGGTGTTACCAAGAGACCCAGTACTTC. It codes for CATSRGCYQETQYF. The complete variable domain, with remaining parts taken from reference TRBV15 and TRBJ2-5, reads DAMVIQNPRYQVTQFGKPVTLSCSQTLNHNVMYWYQQKSSQAPKLLFHYYDKDFNNEADTPDNFQSRRPNTSFCFLDIRSPGLGDTAMYLCATSRGCYQETQYFGPGTRLLVL.